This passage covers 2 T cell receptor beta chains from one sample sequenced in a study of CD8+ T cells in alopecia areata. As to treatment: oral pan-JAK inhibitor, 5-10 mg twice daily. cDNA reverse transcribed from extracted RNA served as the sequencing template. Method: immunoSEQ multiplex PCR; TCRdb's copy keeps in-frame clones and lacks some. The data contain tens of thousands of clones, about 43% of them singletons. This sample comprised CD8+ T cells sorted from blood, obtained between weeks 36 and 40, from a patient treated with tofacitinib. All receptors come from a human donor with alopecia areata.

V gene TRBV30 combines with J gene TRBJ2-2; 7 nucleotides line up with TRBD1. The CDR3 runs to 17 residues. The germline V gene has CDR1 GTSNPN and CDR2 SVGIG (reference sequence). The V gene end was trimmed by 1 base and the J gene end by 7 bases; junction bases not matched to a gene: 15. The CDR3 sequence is CAWSAPNSWTGGGELFF. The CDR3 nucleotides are TGTGCCTGGAGTGCTCCTAACTCCTGGACAGGCGGCGGGGAGCTGTTTTTT.

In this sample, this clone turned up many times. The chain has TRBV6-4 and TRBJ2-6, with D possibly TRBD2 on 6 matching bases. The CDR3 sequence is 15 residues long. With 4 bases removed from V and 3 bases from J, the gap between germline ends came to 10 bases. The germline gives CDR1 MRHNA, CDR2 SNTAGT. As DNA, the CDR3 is TGTGCCAGCAGTGGTGGGACTGGTGGGGCCAACGTCCTGACTTTC. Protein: CASSGGTGGANVLTF.